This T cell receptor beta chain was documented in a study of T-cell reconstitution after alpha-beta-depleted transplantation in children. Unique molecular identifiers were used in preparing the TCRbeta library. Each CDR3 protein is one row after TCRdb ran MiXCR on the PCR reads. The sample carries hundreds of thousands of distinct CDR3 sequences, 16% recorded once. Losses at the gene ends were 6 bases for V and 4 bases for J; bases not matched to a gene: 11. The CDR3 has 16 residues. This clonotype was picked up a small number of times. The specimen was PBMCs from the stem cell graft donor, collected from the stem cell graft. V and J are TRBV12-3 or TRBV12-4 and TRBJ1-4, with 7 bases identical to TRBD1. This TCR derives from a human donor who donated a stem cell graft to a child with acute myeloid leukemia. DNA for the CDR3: TGTGCCAGCAGCCCTATGCTCACAGGGGATAATGAAAAACTGTTTTTT. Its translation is CASSPMLTGDNEKLFF.